The 12 T cell receptor beta chains below were found in one sample sequenced in a study of cytomegalovirus exposure and HLA in healthy donors. The primer mix had 60 Vbeta and 13 Jbeta primers. The method was immunoSEQ multiplex PCR; TCRdb's version includes in-frame clones alone and lacks a portion of them. The sample shows roughly 200,000 clones, around 80% of them seen only once. Sequenced: PBMCs. The receptor set was obtained from a woman aged 55-70 years in good health and CMV-seropositive.

In this sample, this clone turned up a few times. The chain employs TRBV5-5 and TRBJ2-7; D might be TRBD1 (5 bases). Germline CDR1 is SGHKS and CDR2 is YYEKEE (reference sequence). This CDR3 region has 17 residues. Trimming removed 3 bases at V and 0 bases at J, with 19 bases between. The CDR3 here is CASSYSGASASSYEQYF. The CDR3 DNA follows: TGTGCCAGCAGCTACAGTGGGGCCTCGGCGAGCTCCTACGAGCAGTACTTC.

This clone has just a few counts. This chain joins TRBV7-2 and TRBJ2-2, with 9 bases matching TRBD1. This CDR3 region has 16 residues. J was trimmed by 8 bases and V by 5 bases; bases with no gene match: 12. Germline CDR1 reads SGHTA; CDR2 reads FQGNSA. The CDR3 protein is CASSARTGAGRGELFF. CDR3 in DNA: TGTGCCAGCAGCGCCAGGACAGGGGCGGGTAGGGGGGAGCTGTTTTTT.

This CDR3 reads CASPWRASGKVVGKNIQYF. The DNA for the CDR3 is TGTGCCTCCCCCTGGCGGGCTAGCGGGAAGGTGGTGGGCAAAAACATTCAGTACTTC. The chain recombines TRBV30 with TRBJ2-4; 9 bases align to TRBD2. There are 19 residues in the CDR3. Germline CDR1 reads GTSNPN; CDR2 reads SVGIG (reference sequence). V trimming: 7 bases; J trimming: 3 bases; junction bases outside the gene matches: 22. The full variable domain, in which reference TRBV30 and TRBJ2-4 provide the parts outside the CDR3, is SQTIHQWPATLVQPVGSPLSLECTVEGTSNPNLYWYRQAAGRGLQLLFYSVGIGQISSEVPQNLSASRPQDRQFILSSKKLLLSDSGFYLCASPWRASGKVVGKNIQYFGAGTRLSVL.

The chain couples TRBV9 to TRBJ2-5, with TRBD1 matching over 11 bases. Trimming took 9 bases from V and 5 from J; bases not matched to a gene: 12. Germline-derived CDR1 and CDR2 are SGDLS and YYNGEE. The CDR3 is 15 amino acids. The CDR3 DNA reads TGTGCCACTTCAGGACAGGGGGCCTACGAGGAGACCCAGTACTTC. Its translation: CATSGQGAYEETQYF.

This sequence joins TRBV2 and TRBJ1-2, with D possibly being TRBD1 (6 bases). The V end lost 6 bases, the J end lost 2 bases, and 10 bases lay between the germline ends. Germline V lookup: CDR1 SNHLY, CDR2 FYNNEI. The length of the CDR3 is 13 residues. In nucleotides, the CDR3 is TGTGCCAGCAGCTCCGACAGGAACTATGGCTACACCTTC. This gives the protein CASSSDRNYGYTF.

V gene TRBV7-2 combines with J gene TRBJ2-3; 7 bases are a match to TRBD1. The trim removed 2 bases at V and 2 bases at J, leaving 7 bases unmatched. CDR1 is SGHTA, CDR2 FQGNSA, per germline. CDR3 length: 16 residues. This CDR3 is CASSLTGVPPTDTQYF. Here the CDR3 DNA reads TGTGCCAGCAGCTTAACAGGGGTCCCTCCCACAGATACGCAGTATTTT.

This clone has just one count. The DNA for the CDR3 is TGTGCCAGCAGCCTAGGGGGAGCAGATACGCAGTATTTT. It codes for CASSLGGADTQYF. The chain has TRBV7-9 and TRBJ2-3, with TRBD1 as a possible D gene (6 bases). Trimming took 5 bases from V and 4 from J, leaving 10 bases between them. Germline loops: CDR1 SEHNR, CDR2 FQNEAQ (reference sequence). This CDR3 has 13 amino acids.

The chain combines TRBV27 with TRBJ2-1; maybe TRBD1 (6 bases). Trimming stripped 5 bases from V and 9 bases from J, with 17 bases between. The germline V gene has CDR1 MNHEY and CDR2 SMNVEV (reference sequence). The CDR3 consists of 14 residues. This chain's CDR3 is CASSQGRWDTEQFF. The DNA for the CDR3 is TGTGCCAGCAGTCAAGGTCGATGGGACACTGAGCAGTTCTTC.

This rearrangement joins TRBV5-4 to TRBJ1-3; D unresolved. The CDR3 spans 15 residues. Germline V lookup: CDR1 SGHNT, CDR2 YYREEE (reference sequence). V lost 1 base to trimming and J lost 0 bases, with 8 bases between them. CDR3 nucleotides: TGTGCCAGCAGCTTGATTACAGCCTCTGGAAACACCATATATTTT. This sequence encodes CASSLITASGNTIYF.

This clone was counted once. Mismatch with germline at one junction end may stem from a read error. The genes are TRBV9 and TRBJ2-4, with D perhaps TRBD1 (6 bases). Germline V gene sequence: CDR1 SGDLS, CDR2 YYNGEE. CDR3 length: 15 amino acids. In DNA form, the CDR3 reads TGTGCCAGCAGCGTAGAAGGACAGCATGGGAACAGTCAGTACTTC. Protein: CASSVEGQHGNSQYF.

The chain is built from TRBV27 and TRBJ1-5, with 8 bases aligning to TRBD1. This CDR3 has 14 amino acids. The V and J ends lost 5 bases and 4 bases, in that order; junction bases with no gene match: 4. The germline V gene has CDR1 MNHEY and CDR2 SMNVEV (reference sequence). The CDR3 spells CASSPRTGNQPQHF. CDR3 nucleotides: TGTGCCAGCAGTCCCCGGACAGGGAATCAGCCCCAGCATTTT.

The rearrangement joins TRBV14 to TRBJ2-7, with no clear D. CDR3 size: 12 residues. With 4 bases removed from V and 3 bases from J, the gap between germline ends came to 7 bases. The germline V gene encodes CDR1 SGHDN and CDR2 FVKESK. CDR3 loop: CASSPGSYEQYF. CDR3 nucleotides: TGTGCCAGCAGCCCAGGCAGCTACGAGCAGTACTTC. Full variable domain (missing parts from reference TRBV14 and TRBJ2-7): EAGVTQFPSHSVIEKGQTVTLRCDPISGHDNLYWYRRVMGKEIKFLLHFVKESKQDESGMPNNRFLAERTGGTYSTLKVQPAELEDSGVYFCASSPGSYEQYFGPGTRLTVT.